The 5 T cell receptor delta chains below all came from one sample that was sequenced in a study of gamma-delta T cells after stem cell transplantation. TCRdb reran clone calling via CATT on the RT-PCR reads. Here the sample spans approximately 3,000 delta-chain clones, 2.5% to 3% being singletons. The sample was gamma-delta T cells. The receptors were sampled from a human donor. It is not recorded whose cells these are; they may come from a transplant donor.

This clone has more than one count but fewer than ten. TCRdb's listed protein matches a much larger clone and diverges from this DNA's translation at residue 11, likely through a read error; the protein shown comes from the DNA. The genes are TRDV2 and TRDJ1; 9 bases are a match to TRDD3. V lost 1 base to trimming and J lost 1 base; unmatched junction nucleotides: 9. CDR1 and CDR2 (germline): GEAIGNYY, EKD. This CDR3 is 17 amino acids long. CDR3 in DNA: TGTGCCTGTGACACAGTGGGGGATATAAGGCCCACCGATAAACTCATCTTT. It specifies CACDTVGDIRPTDKLIF.

With respect to this clone: This likely stems from a read error, as it lies one base from a far larger clone. Other nucleotide sequences from this sample produce the same CDR3. V and J are TRDV2 and TRDJ1; 7 bases match TRDD3. The CDR3 totals 18 residues. V shed 0 bases and J 2 bases; nucleotides not matched to a gene: 14. Germline loops: CDR1 GEAIGNYY, CDR2 EKD. CDR3 amino acids: CACDTVDKTGGFTDKLIF. For the CDR3, the DNA is TGTGCCTGTGACACCGTCGACAAAACCGGGGGATTTACCGATAAACTCATCTTT.

By share, this clone counts as medium-sized. A single base separates this from a much larger clone, so it may be a read error. The chain joins TRDV2 to TRDJ1, with 7 bases that match TRDD3. From germline, CDR1 is GEAIGNYY and CDR2 EKD. This CDR3 has 15 residues. J gave up 0 bases and V 1 base, and 4 bases lay outside the gene matches. CDR3 sequence (DNA): TGTGCCTGTGACACACTGGGGACGTACACCGATAAACTCATCTTT. Translated: CACDTLGTYTDKLIF.

CDR3 bases: TGTGCCTGTGACACCGTTGGTCTGGGGGATACGCGGGATAAACTCATCTTT. Amino acid sequence: CACDTVGLGDTRDKLIF. This chain connects TRDV2 to TRDJ1, with 12 bases fitting TRDD3. The germline V gene encodes CDR1 GEAIGNYY and CDR2 EKD. With 0 bases clipped from V and 5 bases from J, the junction kept 9 bases outside the gene matches. The CDR3 contains 17 residues.

This clone was counted only a few times. The chain uses TRDV2 and TRDJ1; TRDD3 matches 12 bases. CDR1 GEAIGNYY and CDR2 EKD come from the germline V gene. The V and J ends lost 3 bases and 0 bases, in that order; junction bases with no gene match: 7. This CDR3 is built from 17 residues. In DNA, the CDR3 is TGTGCCTGTGACTTACTGGGGGATACCCAAAACACCGATAAACTCATCTTT. Its translation: CACDLLGDTQNTDKLIF.